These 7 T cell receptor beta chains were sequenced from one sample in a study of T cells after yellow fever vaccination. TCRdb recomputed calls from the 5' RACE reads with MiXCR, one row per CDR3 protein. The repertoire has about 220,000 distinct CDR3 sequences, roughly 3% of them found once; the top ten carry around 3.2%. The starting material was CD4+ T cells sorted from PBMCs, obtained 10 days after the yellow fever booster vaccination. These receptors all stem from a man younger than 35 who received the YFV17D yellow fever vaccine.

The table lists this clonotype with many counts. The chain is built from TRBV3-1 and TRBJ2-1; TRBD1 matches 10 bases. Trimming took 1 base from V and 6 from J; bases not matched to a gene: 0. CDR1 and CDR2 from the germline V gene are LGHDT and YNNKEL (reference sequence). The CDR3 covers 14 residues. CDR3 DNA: TGTGCCAGCAGCCAAGGGACAGGGGGCAATGAGCAGTTCTTC. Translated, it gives CASSQGTGGNEQFF.

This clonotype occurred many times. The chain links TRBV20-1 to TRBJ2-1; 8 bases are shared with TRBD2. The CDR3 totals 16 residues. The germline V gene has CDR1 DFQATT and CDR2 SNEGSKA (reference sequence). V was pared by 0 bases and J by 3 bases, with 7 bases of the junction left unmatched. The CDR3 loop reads CSAREVGGGYYNEQFF. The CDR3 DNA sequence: TGCAGTGCTAGAGAAGTTGGCGGGGGGTACTACAATGAGCAGTTCTTC.

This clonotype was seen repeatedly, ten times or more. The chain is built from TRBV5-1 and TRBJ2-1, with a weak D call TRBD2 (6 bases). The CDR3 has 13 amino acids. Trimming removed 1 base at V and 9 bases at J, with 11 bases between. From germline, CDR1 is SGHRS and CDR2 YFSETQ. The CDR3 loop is CASSLTRRGEQFF. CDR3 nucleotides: TGCGCCAGCAGCTTGACTAGGAGGGGTGAGCAGTTCTTC.

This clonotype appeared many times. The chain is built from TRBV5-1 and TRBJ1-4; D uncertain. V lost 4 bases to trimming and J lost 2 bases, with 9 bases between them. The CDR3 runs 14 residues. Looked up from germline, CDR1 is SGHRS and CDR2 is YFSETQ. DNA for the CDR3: TGCGCCAGCAGCCAAGGGTATACTAATGAAAAACTGTTTTTT. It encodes CASSQGYTNEKLFF. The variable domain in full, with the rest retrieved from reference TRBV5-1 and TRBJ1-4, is KAGVTQTPRYLIKTRGQQVTLSCSPISGHRSVSWYQQTPGQGLQFLFEYFSETQRNKGNFPGRFSGRQFSNSRSEMNVSTLELGDSALYLCASSQGYTNEKLFFGSGTQLSVL.

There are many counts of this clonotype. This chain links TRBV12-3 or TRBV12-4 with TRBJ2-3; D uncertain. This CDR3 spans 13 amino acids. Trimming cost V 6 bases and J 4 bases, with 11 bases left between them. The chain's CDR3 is CASRTSAADTQYF. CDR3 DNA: TGTGCCAGCAGGACTTCGGCAGCAGATACGCAGTATTTT.

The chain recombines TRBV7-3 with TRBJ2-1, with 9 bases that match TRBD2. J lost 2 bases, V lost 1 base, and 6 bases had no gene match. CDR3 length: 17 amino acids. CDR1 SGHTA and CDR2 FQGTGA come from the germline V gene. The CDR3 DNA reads TGTGCCAGCAGCTTAATGTCGGCGGGGGGGACCTACAATGAGCAGTTCTTC. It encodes CASSLMSAGGTYNEQFF.

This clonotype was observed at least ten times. The CDR3 sequence: CASSTGQGSWETQYF. The CDR3 coding sequence is TGCGCCAGCAGCACTGGACAGGGGTCATGGGAGACCCAGTACTTC. The V gene is TRBV5-1, the J gene TRBJ2-5, with 9 bases fitting TRBD1. This CDR3 is built from 15 residues. The ends lost 4 bases at V and 5 bases at J; junction bases unmatched: 9. Germline lookup yields CDR1 SGHRS and CDR2 YFSETQ. The full variable domain, with the rest looked up from reference TRBV5-1 and TRBJ2-5, is KAGVTQTPRYLIKTRGQQVTLSCSPISGHRSVSWYQQTPGQGLQFLFEYFSETQRNKGNFPGRFSGRQFSNSRSEMNVSTLELGDSALYLCASSTGQGSWETQYFGPGTRLLVL.